This record covers a single TCR beta chain. Its antigen is still unknown. Sequenced using an Illumina HiSeq 2000. TCR beta cDNA libraries were made by 5'RACE template switching that added a universal primer site and unique molecular identifiers. cDNA synthesis was primed from the TCR beta constant segment, followed by two successive PCR amplification steps. The paper's data handling went like this. MIGEC was used to demultiplex reads and group reads by UMI, and MiTCR was used to assemble and quantify clonotypes. To exclude erroneous sequences, any TCR cDNA sequence not supported by at least two reads was discarded. Downstream repertoire analysis used the tcR package, and clonotypes were matched across fractions by CDR3 nucleotide sequence plus V segment. VDJmatch was used to annotate antigen specificity against VDJdb, with one amino acid substitution in CDR3 allowed. The reads underwent TCRdb reprocessing, giving one record for each CDR3 protein sequence and no DNA. TCRdb, not the original authors, processed these V and J calls. The table for this sample shows fewer than 550,000 distinct CDR3 sequences. 1.4% to 1.5% of the sample lies in the top ten.

The data derive from a study of T cells expressing NK-cell markers (dated by TCRdb to between 2020 and 2021). Turning to the overall study: Three sorted T-cell subsets (CD3+CD56+NKG2C+, CD3+CD56+NKG2C- and CD3+CD56-NKG2C+) from eight donors had their TCR beta-chain repertoires profiled. Randomly selected healthy volunteers, three men and five women, were used as the eight sequenced donors. Libraries were sequenced as 2 x 150 bp reads on Illumina HiSeq 2000/2500, MiSeq or NextSeq. Among the eight sequenced donors, seven were HCMV-seropositive and one was HCMV-seronegative. Broader findings and caveats from the paper: Those dominant clonotypes were again the most abundant among CD3+CD56-NKG2C+ cells in a few donors, at roughly 25-65%. For 5 or 6 donors, the dominant CD3+CD56+NKG2C+ clonotypes were among the top 10 CD8+ clonotypes and accounted for about 1.0-7.5% of CD8+ T cells. Whether the expanded NKG2C-expressing T cell clones were specific for HCMV antigens remained unclear.

To determine HCMV serostatus, a commercial ELISA kit was used to detect HCMV-specific IgG in serum. Peripheral blood mononuclear cells were isolated from blood by Ficoll density gradient centrifugation. Per the germline V gene, SGDLS is the CDR1 and YYNGEE is the CDR2. The CDR3 numbers 12 residues from cysteine through phenylalanine. Only the protein sequence is given. The specimen was blood T cells: a sorted CD56 or NKG2C T cell subset, CD4+ or CD8+ T cells, or bulk PBMC T cells (not recorded which). The receptor's source is a woman in her forties or fifties in good health. Donor details come from another sample of the same person, matched by shared clones. The chain uses TRBV9 and TRBJ1-3; as DNA is missing, the TRBD1 call by TCRdb cannot be tested. The encoded CDR3 is CASSGAGNTIYF.